One sample yielded the 22 T cell receptor beta chains listed below, sequenced in a study of T cell repertoires in cytomegalovirus infection. TCRdb ran MiXCR on the reads and lists one entry per CDR3 protein. Of approximately 400,000 distinct CDR3 sequences listed, around 32% are singletons. Specimen: PBMCs. The source of these receptors is a human donor in good health (CMV status not recorded). Some clones in this sample may be carry-over from other donors' samples.

This clonotype has more than one count but fewer than ten. V gene TRBV4-1 combines with J gene TRBJ1-2; D is uncertain. The V gene's germline CDR1 is MGHRA and CDR2 YSYEKL. The CDR3 sequence is 12 residues long. Trimming pared 1 base from V and 6 bases from J, leaving 6 bases between. The CDR3 region is CASSQVRDGYTF. The CDR3 coding sequence is TGCGCCAGCAGCCAAGTGAGGGATGGCTACACCTTC.

This clonotype was counted many times. The gene calls are TRBV12-3 or TRBV12-4 and TRBJ1-5; 7 nucleotides agree with TRBD1. The CDR3 extends over 21 amino acids. Trimming removed 8 bases from V and 2 bases from J; junction bases left unmatched: 27. The CDR3 protein is CASSSKGATTSEIVGNQPQHF. CDR3 in DNA: TGTGCCAGCTCATCCAAGGGGGCCACCACGAGTGAGATTGTGGGCAATCAGCCCCAGCATTTT.

This CDR3 reads CASSEPGSNQPQHF. DNA for the CDR3: TGTGCCAGCAGTGAACCAGGGAGTAATCAGCCCCAGCATTTT. The gene calls are TRBV2 and TRBJ1-5, with D tentatively TRBD1 (5 bases). Germline assignment: CDR1 SNHLY and CDR2 FYNNEI. The CDR3 length is 14 residues. V was trimmed by 2 bases and J by 4 bases, leaving 9 bases between them.

In its sample, this clonotype was seen once. V gene TRBV5-1 combines with J gene TRBJ2-5, with TRBD1 identical over 7 bases. Per germline, CDR1 SGHRS and CDR2 YFSETQ. The CDR3 has 15 amino acids. The ends lost 0 bases at V and 4 bases at J; junction bases unmatched: 6. In DNA form, the CDR3 reads TGCGCCAGCAGCTTGGAGGGGGCTAGGGGAGAGACCCAGTACTTC. Amino acid sequence: CASSLEGARGETQYF.

This clonotype came up many times. The chain is built from TRBV20-1 and TRBJ2-3; D remains unclear. CDR1 is DFQATT and CDR2 is SNEGSKA in the germline V gene (reference sequence). The CDR3 length is 11 residues. Deletions cut 3 bases from V and 5 bases from J, with 6 bases between. The CDR3: CSASGGDTQYF. CDR3 sequence (DNA): TGCAGTGCTAGCGGTGGAGATACGCAGTATTTT.

The J gene is TRBJ2-3, the V gene TRBV12-5; D might be TRBD1 (5 bases). V dropped 1 base and J dropped 2 bases, with 7 bases sitting between them. The V gene's germline CDR1 is LGHNT and CDR2 FRNRAP. This CDR3 is 14 amino acids long. CDR3 protein: CASGLGQHTDTQYF. The CDR3 DNA is TGTGCTAGTGGTTTGGGACAGCACACAGATACGCAGTATTTT.

A single count supports this clonotype. The rearrangement joins TRBV7-2 to TRBJ2-3, with 8 nucleotides matching TRBD1. Germline CDR1 is SGHTA and CDR2 is FQGNSA. This CDR3 is 15 amino acids long. V trimming: 5 bases; J trimming: 7 bases; junction bases outside the gene matches: 11. The CDR3 loop reads CASSVQGGLPYTQYF. The CDR3 nucleotides are TGTGCCAGCAGCGTACAGGGGGGACTTCCATATACGCAGTATTTT.

V and J are TRBV9 and TRBJ2-1; no clear D gene. The germline gives CDR1 SGDLS, CDR2 YYNGEE. The CDR3 is 15 amino acids. V lost 2 bases and J 8 bases, leaving 17 bases between the germline ends. Here the CDR3 reads CASSVGESPIHEQFF. CDR3 bases: TGTGCCAGCAGCGTTGGGGAATCCCCTATCCATGAGCAGTTCTTC.

This clonotype came up many times. The rearrangement uses TRBV7-2 and TRBJ2-1, with 11 bases aligning to TRBD2. The junction had 13 bases not matched to a gene; V was cut back by 2 bases and J by 7 bases. The CDR3 has 18 amino acids. CDR1 is SGHTA, CDR2 FQGNSA, per germline. CDR3 residues: CASSLWYSGRAGRNEQFF. CDR3 nucleotide sequence: TGTGCCAGCAGCTTATGGTATAGCGGGAGGGCGGGTAGGAATGAGCAGTTCTTC. The variable domain in full, with the rest retrieved from reference TRBV7-2 and TRBJ2-1, is GAGVSQSPSNKVTEKGKDVELRCDPISGHTALYWYRQSLGQGLEFLIYFQGNSAPDKSGLPSDRFSAERTGGSVSTLTIQRTQQEDSAVYLCASSLWYSGRAGRNEQFFGPGTRLTVL.

At least ten counts were recorded for this clonotype. The chain joins TRBV7-3 to TRBJ2-3; the D gene could be TRBD1 or TRBD2 (6 bases each). The ends were cut back, 5 bases at V and 6 bases at J, with 9 bases in the middle. The germline gives CDR1 SGHTA, CDR2 FQGTGA. The CDR3 runs to 12 residues. The CDR3 sequence is CASSQGGDTQYF. As DNA, the CDR3 is TGTGCCAGCAGCCAAGGGGGGGATACGCAGTATTTT. The full variable domain, with the rest looked up from reference TRBV7-3 and TRBJ2-3, is GAGVSQTPSNKVTEKGKYVELRCDPISGHTALYWYRQSLGQGPEFLIYFQGTGAADDSGLPNDRFFAVRPEGSVSTLKIQRTERGDSAVYLCASSQGGDTQYFGPGTRLTVL.

The chain links TRBV19 to TRBJ2-7, with D unresolved. V lost 3 bases and J 4 bases, leaving 4 bases between the germline ends. The germline CDR1 and CDR2 sequences are LNHDA and SQIVND (reference sequence). CDR3 length equals 11 residues. This chain's CDR3 is CASSMGYEQYF. Written as DNA, the CDR3 is TGTGCCAGTAGTATGGGTTACGAGCAGTACTTC.

The chain links TRBV18 to TRBJ1-1; D unresolved. CDR3 size: 15 residues. Per germline, CDR1 KGHSH and CDR2 LQKENI. Trimming left V 4 bases short and J 1 base short, with 13 bases between. The CDR3 sequence: CASSRSGTGNTEAFF. Written as DNA, the CDR3 is TGTGCCAGCTCACGGTCGGGTACGGGGAACACTGAAGCTTTCTTT.

This CDR3 is CASSLRQTRGADTQYF. The CDR3 region has the DNA TGTGCCAGCAGCTTACGGCAGACTAGAGGGGCAGATACGCAGTATTTT. The chain joins TRBV11-2 to TRBJ2-3, with D possibly matching TRBD2 (6 bases). This CDR3 is built from 16 residues. Per germline, CDR1 SGHAT and CDR2 FQNNGV. The V end lost 2 bases, the J end lost 4 bases, and 16 bases lay between the germline ends.

A note on this clonotype: A single base separates this from a much larger clone, so it may be a read error. Given the absence of the conserved phenylalanine or tryptophan at the CDR3 end, a read error is likely. The rearrangement joins TRBV7-2 to TRBJ2-7; no clear D gene. The germline gives CDR1 SGHTA, CDR2 FQGNSA. This CDR3 spans 12 amino acids. V lost 3 bases to trimming and J lost 7 bases, with 10 bases between them. CDR3 DNA sequence: TGTGCCAGCAGCTTGGAGTTCTGGGAGCAGTACTTA. As protein: CASSLEFWEQYL.

This clonotype was counted between two and nine times. V is TRBV7-8 and J is TRBJ2-5; D may be TRBD1 or TRBD2 (5 bases each). This CDR3 region has 14 residues. Trimming cost V 1 base and J 2 bases, with 8 bases left between them. From germline, CDR1 is SGHVS and CDR2 FQNEAQ. This CDR3 is CASSLGGDQETQYF. In nucleotides, the CDR3 is TGTGCCAGCAGCTTAGGAGGGGATCAAGAGACCCAGTACTTC.

This clonotype has only one observation. In this CDR3 the conserved last residue, phenylalanine or tryptophan, is missing, so a read error is likely. The chain employs TRBV11-2 and TRBJ2-4, with 7 bases that match TRBD1. Per the germline V gene, CDR1 is SGHAT and CDR2 is FQNNGV. This CDR3 is built from 16 residues. CDR3: CATSYHPGTVLDIQYC. The CDR3 coding sequence is TGTGCCACCAGCTATCACCCCGGGACAGTGCTGGACATTCAGTACTGC.

This clonotype was counted only a few times. One junction end disagrees with the germline gene, perhaps due to a read error. This chain links TRBV10-2 with TRBJ1-2, with 9 bases fitting TRBD1. This CDR3 has 12 residues. Germline V CDR1 and CDR2: WSHSY, SAAADI. The CDR3 is CASSTGTGRQAF. The CDR3 DNA is TGCGCCAGCAGTACCGGGACAGGGCGACAAGCCTTC.

J is TRBJ1-4 and V is TRBV29-1, with D uncertain. Germline V lookup: CDR1 SQVTM, CDR2 ANQGSEA. The V and J ends lost 5 bases and 6 bases respectively, with 4 bases between them. CDR3 size: 10 residues. As DNA, the CDR3 is TGCAGCGTTCAGGATGAAAAACTGTTTTTT. Translated, it gives CSVQDEKLFF. Combining the CDR3 with reference TRBV29-1 and TRBJ1-4 gives the whole variable domain SAVISQKPSRDICQRGTSLTIQCQVDSQVTMMFWYRQQPGQSLTLIATANQGSEATYESGFVIDKFPISRPNLTFSTLTVSNMSPEDSSIYLCSVQDEKLFFGSGTQLSVL.

This chain links TRBV20-1 with TRBJ1-2, with 7 positions matching TRBD1. The germline V gene encodes CDR1 DFQATT and CDR2 SNEGSKA (reference sequence). V shed 4 bases, J shed 2 bases, and the junction held 7 bases outside the gene matches. The CDR3 sequence is 14 residues long. The CDR3 region is CSATRQGGNYGYTF. The CDR3 DNA reads as TGCAGTGCTACCAGACAGGGTGGAAACTATGGCTACACCTTC.

This clonotype was counted a few times. V is TRBV29-1 and J is TRBJ2-7; TRBD1 agrees at 10 bases. The CDR3 sequence is 17 residues long. J was trimmed by 1 base and V by 4 bases; bases with no gene match: 13. Germline-derived CDR1 and CDR2 are SQVTM and ANQGSEA. The CDR3 DNA follows: TGCAGCGTTGTAGGCCCCGGGACAGGGGAAGGATCCTACGAGCAGTACTTC. Amino acids: CSVVGPGTGEGSYEQYF.

The sample holds many counts of this clonotype. This chain links TRBV27 with TRBJ2-7, with a tentative D call TRBD1 (6 bases). V was cut by 3 bases and J by 0 bases, with 12 bases left in between. Germline V lookup: CDR1 MNHEY, CDR2 SMNVEV (reference sequence). This CDR3 is 15 amino acids long. CDR3 loop: CASSFWQGYSYEQYF. The CDR3 DNA follows: TGTGCCAGCAGTTTTTGGCAGGGGTACTCCTACGAGCAGTACTTC.

The V and J genes are TRBV4-1 and TRBJ2-3; TRBD2 aligns across 10 bases. V was clipped by 6 bases and J by 5 bases; unmatched bases: 8. The CDR3 spans 15 residues. Germline CDR1 and CDR2: MGHRA and YSYEKL. CDR3 sequence reads: CASRGVAGGGDTQYF. Written as DNA, the CDR3 is TGCGCCAGCAGGGGGGTAGCGGGGGGTGGAGATACGCAGTATTTT.